Detailed here is one T cell receptor (beta chain). Its antigen specificity is not known. Per-base quality was not reported, and no clone a single base away is much larger than it. The cohort consisted of 666 healthy bone marrow donors. At the time of sampling, all cohort members were nominally healthy, though unrecorded immune exposures were likely present. The donor tested CMV seropositive and was one of the 289 seropositive cohort members. Every donor gave a peripheral blood sample, and the peripheral blood mononuclear cells from that sample were used for TCR beta sequencing. Genomic DNA extraction from the blood cell samples was performed with the Qiagen DNeasy Blood Extraction Kit. Receptors were amplified or captured by the immunoSEQ multiplex PCR assay. For the multiplex PCR, a mixture combining 60 forward primers for TCR Vbeta segments and 13 reverse primers for TCR Jbeta segments was used. The CDR3 region of rearranged TCR beta genes was amplified from genomic DNA with a multiplex PCR assay. On the Illumina HiSeq System, the amplified TCR beta libraries were sequenced as 87-base-pair reads. The original pipeline was this. A later analysis counted about 80 million unique TCR beta chains across the 666 repertoires, and 10 million to 11 million of these chains were shared by at least two donors. A nearest-neighbor algorithm error-corrected the raw reads and collapsed the reads into unique sequences, merging closely related sequences to remove PCR and sequencing errors. To assign V, D and J gene segments, CDR3 sequences were aligned to IMGT reference sequences. For a sequence to be retained, at least a six-nucleotide match to both a V gene segment and a J gene segment was required. A rearrangement counted as productive if the CDR3 had no stop codons and remained in frame with V and J, and every other rearrangement counted as non-productive. Following IMGT convention, CDR3 was defined as the stretch from the second conserved V-encoded cysteine to the conserved J-encoded phenylalanine. Sequences without an unambiguous match to a single V gene segment were excluded from the earlier analysis of 450 to 650 of the donors. In an earlier analysis of a few hundred of the donors, V segments were called functional above 56.7% productive rearrangements and were called segregating when the between-donor standard deviation exceeded 5%. A statistical classification framework was built to diagnose cytomegalovirus status from the catalog of TCR beta chain sequences. In a later analysis, V and J genes were assigned by comparing TCR nucleotide sequences against IMGT/GENE-DB human TR gene sequences. Using the TCRdist pipeline, a later analysis assigned CDR3 sequences along with most-parsimonious VDJ recombination scenarios. In a later analysis, each TCR beta chain was defined by its CDR3 amino acid sequence together with its V-gene family, and reads lacking a unique V-gene family were excluded. In a later analysis, several hundred highly shared, low-generation-probability nucleotide sequences were removed to address suspected cross-contamination and a sequencing artifact. In a later analysis, a clonal expansion index was calculated for each public chain from normalized within-repertoire ranks of inferred template counts. Generation probabilities in a later analysis came from a VDJ recombination model fitted to out-of-frame rearrangements, and those results were checked against IGoR. A later analysis scored TCR-TCR, TCR-HLA and TCR-CMV co-occurrence with hypergeometric tests, applying a repertoire-size bias correction to TCR pairs. A later analysis estimated false discovery rates by permuting HLA or CMV assignments 20 times. In a later analysis, co-occurring TCRs were grouped using DBSCAN, with TCRdist sequence similarity added in when clustering inside HLA-allele-positive subsets. Co-occurrence clustering excluded repertoires with fewer than 30,000 or more than 120,000 public chains, plus five with anomalous nucleotide sharing. TCRdb stores this immuneACCESS table with in-frame sequences only. Part of the clones is absent; in the studies checked, under half of the shortfall reflects unresolved V genes, and no reason is known for the rest. V, J and clone size were drawn from that table, and D and trimming were deduced from the DNA. Within this sample are approximately 190,000 clones, with 75% to 90% of them counted one time only. Clones ranked in the top ten supply approximately 6% of the sample.

This entry comes from a study of cytomegalovirus exposure and HLA in healthy donors (dated by TCRdb to 2017 to 2019). For context, the study as a whole: In an earlier analysis of roughly 500 of the donors, under 300 Gb of sequence data and approximately 120 million unique TCR beta sequences from about 179 million T cells were reported. Rather than using new phenotypic data, the later analysis identified candidate immune exposures from TCR beta sequences and from how often those sequences occurred across donors. Donor age, sex, ethnicity and CMV serostatus were collected together with the repertoire data. An early release that covered roughly 600 HLA-typed donors contained approximately 300 gigabases of sequencing data and around 80 million unique TCR sequences. Along with the approximately 650-subject first cohort, a separate validation cohort of 120 different subjects was used. The study aimed to test whether signatures of past pathogen exposure could be identified by cataloging public T cell receptors. The number of typed donors differed by locus: 629-630 for A, B, C, DRB1 and DQB1; 522 for DQA1; some 590 for DPA1; and 400 to 480 for DPB1. Genome-wide SNP genotypes for about three fifths of the roughly 670 donors were used in a later genetic analysis, which treated that subset as a discovery cohort. High-throughput TCR immunosequencing, statistical association of individual TCRs with disease status, and machine learning were combined to predict cytomegalovirus infection status. Every repertoire in the discovery cohort had been generated on one and the same sequencing platform. An earlier analysis of approximately 580 of the donors used high-throughput TCR beta sequencing to judge whether each TCR beta V gene segment behaved as functional or pseudogenic. HLA typing covered class I and class II loci at four-digit resolution. Using immunosequencing, the study profiled T cell repertoires from around 680 subjects and related those repertoires to cytomegalovirus serostatus. Across some 400 genotyped donors of the cohort, an average of roughly 200,000 unique TCR beta nucleotide sequences per donor were sequenced, and approximately 19% of those sequences were non-productive. A later analysis re-examined previously published TCR beta repertoires from just over 650 donors and added high-resolution HLA genotyping to investigate patterns of TCR occurrence. Several DR-DQ haplotypes were handled as single units for association and clustering because linkage in the cohort was strong. Among the roughly 390 genotyped donors, 75% to 90% belonged to the genetic ancestry cluster associated with self-reported Caucasian donors.

Counted from cysteine to phenylalanine, this CDR3 has 13 amino acids. The retained sequence is limited to the CDR3, 39 bases, with the frame set at the first base. V drops 5 bases and J drops 5 bases, leaving 10 bases in between. From the germline V gene (reference sequence), CDR1 is MNHEY and CDR2 is SMNVEV. Beyond this particular receptor, the publication reports: A further reported finding was that TCR beta sequences accurately predicted the HLA-A and HLA-B alleles for most subjects in the first cohort. A later analysis associated about 16,000 TCR beta sequences with specific HLA alleles at a false discovery rate of 0.05. A later analysis found that most CMV-associated TCR beta chains appeared HLA-restricted, with HLA associations seemingly driven largely by CMV exposure. HLA typing was unavailable for some donors at each locus, so association tests used only the typed subset. A group of highly shared sequence variants was considered likely to be a technical artifact of the sequencing pipeline. In a later analysis, HLA-associated TCR beta chains showed more clonal expansion and lower generation probabilities than non-associated chains that were equally common. Strong co-occurrence of HLA alleles, especially DR and DQ, made assigning TCR associations to individual alleles difficult. Three of the identified cytomegalovirus-associated TCR beta chains were confirmed in vitro to be specific for cytomegalovirus antigens. Because counts were too low, under 20 rarely observed V segments, including chromosome 9 orphons, were left out of the earlier analysis of approximately 580 of the donors. The authors suggested that the approach could potentially be generalized to other disease states and immunological phenotypes. Linkage disequilibrium might explain the correlated functional status among segregating V segments, but an unknown experimental factor could not be excluded. Roughly uniform sequencing depth across donors was assumed in presence/absence analyses, although this assumption may not hold. The cohort was sequenced for TCR beta chains only, and without alpha or paired-chain data the features that could be detected were limited. In a later analysis, several top co-occurrence clusters were reported to appear linked to parvovirus B19, influenza, CMV and Epstein-Barr virus. The classifier was reported to diagnose cytomegalovirus status with high specificity and sensitivity in both the original and validation cohorts. V-gene and J-gene trimming of TCR beta chains was associated with a missense DCLRE1C variant in a later genetic analysis, and the association was replicated in an independent cohort. According to a later genetic analysis, donors in an Asian-associated ancestry cluster had fewer N-insertions in productive TCRs than the approximately 630-donor mean. In an earlier analysis of approximately 600 of the donors, most TCR beta V segments were observed in productive rearrangements about 87% or about 30% of the time, broadly matching IMGT annotations. Some IMGT-functional V segments, including TRBV6-2 and TRBV6-3, could not be told apart with the 87-base-pair reads, so those segments were excluded. Across donors, most TCR sequences were observed very rarely, whereas some public TCRs were present in many individuals. For the cohort, immune exposure information was limited to CMV serostatus. In the study, approximately 160 TCR beta chains were listed as associated with cytomegalovirus. A later analysis found that TCR association rates varied across HLA loci, with DRB1 alleles showing the most associated TCRs and HLA-C alleles the fewest.

This TCR derives from a man aged 40-49 years in good health and CMV-seropositive. The chain employs TRBV27 and TRBJ1-5; the D gene is perhaps TRBD1, from 5 matching bases. The sample consisted of PBMCs. CDR3 protein: CASSTQGYQPQHF. In nucleotides, the sequence is TGTGCCAGCAGTACCCAGGGATATCAGCCCCAGCATTTT.